This TCR beta chain stems from a study of blood T cell repertoires in COVID-19. The V and J ends lost 4 bases and 3 bases, in that order; junction bases with no gene match: 7. From germline, CDR1 is MDHEN and CDR2 SYDVKM. The CDR3 runs to 16 residues. Assay used: immunoSEQ multiplex PCR; TCRdb lists only in-frame clones, some missing. The sample lists more than 140,000 clones, 80% to 90% occurring once. The sequencing input was peripheral blood. The TCR was taken from a woman aged 55-70 years with acute or convalescent COVID-19. The V gene is TRBV28, the J gene TRBJ2-3, with 10 positions matching TRBD2. CDR3 amino acids: CASSSSLAGETDTQYF. The CDR3 nucleotides are TGTGCCAGCAGTTCCTCCCTAGCGGGGGAAACAGATACGCAGTATTTT.